The 8 T cell receptor beta chains given below trace back to one sample, sequenced in a study of cytomegalovirus exposure and HLA in healthy donors (dated by TCRdb to 2016 to 2017). The library came from the immunoSEQ multiplex PCR assay. For the multiplex PCR, a mixture combining 60 forward primers for TCR Vbeta segments and 13 reverse primers for TCR Jbeta segments was used. TCRdb re-hosts the immuneACCESS table, in-frame sequences only. Its copies lack some clones; in the studies checked, an unresolved V gene accounts for under half of them, and the cause for the rest is not known. This sample is represented by about 140,000 clones; 60% to 80% of them were singletons. The top ten clonotypes cover around 1.6% of the sample. The sample comprised PBMCs. The receptor set was obtained from a female donor in good health and CMV-seronegative.

The rearrangement links TRBV27 to TRBJ1-1, with 7 bases identical to TRBD1. J lost 4 bases, V lost 6 bases, and 8 bases had no gene match. The CDR3 length is 14 residues. Germline assignment: CDR1 MNHEY and CDR2 SMNVEV (reference sequence). CDR3 sequence reads: CASSPKQGSTEAFF. The CDR3 nucleotides read TGTGCCAGCAGCCCTAAACAGGGGAGCACTGAAGCTTTCTTT.

This clone has just a few counts. The rearrangement links TRBV16 to TRBJ2-3, with D unresolved. The CDR3 covers 12 residues. The germline gives CDR1 KGHSY, CDR2 FQNENV. The V end was cut by 1 base, the J end by 5 bases, with 4 bases between. CDR3 protein: CASSQYGDTQYF. Written as DNA, the CDR3 is TGTGCCAGCAGCCAATACGGAGATACGCAGTATTTT.

This clone was seen a single time. J is TRBJ2-3 and V is TRBV7-9; 8 bases match TRBD1. CDR1 and CDR2 from the germline V gene are SEHNR and FQNEAQ (reference sequence). The ends lost 0 bases at V and 3 bases at J; junction bases unmatched: 2. This CDR3 is built from 15 residues. Written as DNA, the CDR3 is TGTGCCAGCAGCTTAGCGCGGACAGGGACAGATACGCAGTATTTT. It is translated as CASSLARTGTDTQYF.

This rearrangement joins TRBV11-3 to TRBJ2-7; possibly TRBD1 for D (8 bases). The V gene's germline CDR1 is SGHNT and CDR2 YENEEA. V was shortened by 3 bases and J by 2 bases, with 26 bases between the two germline ends. CDR3 size: 19 residues. This chain's CDR3 is CASSLSGAGGGMSTYEQYF. DNA of the CDR3: TGTGCCAGCAGCTTGAGCGGGGCAGGGGGCGGAATGTCCACCTACGAGCAGTACTTC.

J is TRBJ1-1 and V is TRBV30; possible D gene TRBD1, 6 bases. V dropped 7 bases and J dropped 10 bases, with 25 bases sitting between them. The CDR3 totals 14 residues. Germline assignment: CDR1 GTSNPN and CDR2 SVGIG (reference sequence). Written as DNA, the CDR3 is TGTGCCTCTACACTCCGTCCCGGGACAACGGCAGCTTTCTTT. This encodes CASTLRPGTTAAFF.

This clone was observed a handful of times. The chain combines TRBV2 with TRBJ2-3; 11 positions agree with TRBD2. There are 18 residues in the CDR3. V was clipped by 3 bases and J by 0 bases; unmatched bases: 8. Germline CDR1 is SNHLY and CDR2 is FYNNEI. The CDR3 DNA sequence: TGTGCCAGCAGTGAGGCCTTAGCGGGAGGGACTAGCACAGATACGCAGTATTTT. Translated: CASSEALAGGTSTDTQYF.

The chain combines TRBV14 with TRBJ2-7; 8 bases agree with TRBD1. The CDR3 consists of 16 residues. Germline CDR1 and CDR2: SGHDN and FVKESK. V gave up 6 bases and J gave up 1 base; unmatched junction bases: 11. The CDR3 bases are TGTGCCAGCAGTCCTCTCGTTCAGGGGGCATCCTACGAGCAGTACTTC. Translated, it gives CASSPLVQGASYEQYF.

In regard to this clone: Within the sample, other DNA sequences also encode this same CDR3. J is TRBJ2-2 and V is TRBV5-1; 7 nucleotides line up with TRBD2. Germline-derived CDR1 and CDR2 are SGHRS and YFSETQ. The CDR3 is made up of 14 amino acids. V lost 0 bases, J lost 4 bases, and 0 bases stayed unmatched. CDR3 sequence (DNA): TGCGCCAGCAGCTTGGCGGGGGGCACCGGGGAGCTGTTTTTT. Protein product: CASSLAGGTGELFF.